The rows below give T cell receptor beta chains drawn from one sample of a study of shared clonotypes between healthy human individuals. The table came from immunoSEQ multiplex PCR; TCRdb's copy has only in-frame clones and leaves some out. The sample records approximately 470,000 clones, around 80% being singletons. The sample comprised PBMCs. These receptors were collected from a woman aged 40 to 50 in good health. Some clones in this sample may be carry-over from other donors' samples. CDR3s include the opening cysteine and the closing phenylalanine or tryptophan. A D gene is named only where the DNA matches it firmly. Size tells how often a clone was seen (once, few, many) or the class of an expanded clone, and some rows leave it out.

clone_size	j_call	v_call	cdr3_length	d_call	cdr3_aa	cdr3_nt
.	TRBJ2-2	TRBV10-3	15	TRBD2	CAISRLAEHTGELFF	TGTGCCATCAGCCGACTAGCGGAGCACACCGGGGAGCTGTTTTTT
.	TRBJ1-2	TRBV18	16	TRBD1	CASSPAGQGPIGGYTF	TGTGCCAGCTCACCAGCGGGACAGGGGCCAATAGGTGGCTACACCTTC
.	TRBJ2-2	TRBV7-3	14	.	CASSTGGPTGELFF	TGTGCCAGCAGCACGGGCGGCCCCACCGGGGAGCTGTTTTTT
.	TRBJ2-5	TRBV7-2	13	.	CASSPGRKETQYF	TGTGCCAGCAGCCCTGGGCGGAAAGAGACCCAGTACTTC
.	TRBJ2-7	TRBV28	12	.	CASSLGRYEQYF	TGTGCCAGCAGTTTAGGCCGCTACGAGCAGTACTTC
.	TRBJ2-5	TRBV29-1	16	.	CSVEDLGWGSGETQYF	TGCAGCGTTGAAGATTTGGGTTGGGGTAGTGGAGAGACCCAGTACTTC
.	TRBJ2-2	TRBV13	19	TRBD2	CASSLVSRLAGGSTGELFF	TGTGCCAGCAGCTTAGTGTCTAGGCTAGCGGGAGGGAGCACCGGGGAGCTGTTTTTT
few	TRBJ1-2	TRBV10-1	15	.	CASSESPYPGDGYTF	TGCGCCAGCAGTGAGTCACCATACCCCGGCGATGGCTACACCTTC
.	TRBJ2-1	TRBV11-3	15	TRBD1	CASSSDRVPTDEQFF	TGTGCCAGCAGCTCGGACAGGGTTCCGACCGATGAGCAGTTCTTC
few	TRBJ1-1	TRBV5-1	15	.	CASSSKDSLRTEAFF	TGCGCCAGCAGCTCGAAGGACAGTTTAAGGACTGAAGCTTTCTTT
once	TRBJ2-4	TRBV4-3	14	.	CASSQGGAKNIQYF	TGCGCCAGCAGCCAAGGAGGGGCCAAAAACATTCAGTACTTC
.	TRBJ2-3	TRBV7-3	16	TRBD1	CASSWTGTGVGDTQYF	TGTGCCAGCAGCTGGACCGGGACAGGGGTTGGAGATACGCAGTATTTT
.	TRBJ1-6	TRBV28	15	TRBD1	CASSLTDRDDSPLHF	TGTGCCAGCAGTTTAACGGACAGGGATGATTCACCCCTCCACTTT
.	TRBJ2-6	TRBV4-2	18	TRBD1	CASSPRDRFPSGANVLTF	TGTGCCAGCAGCCCTCGGGACAGGTTTCCCTCTGGGGCCAACGTCCTGACTTTC
.	TRBJ2-7	TRBV7-9	13	.	CASSSQAETLGYF	TGTGCCAGCAGCTCCCAAGCGGAAACACTTGGGTACTTC
.	TRBJ2-5	TRBV10-1	15	TRBD2	CASSDGGEEQETQYF	TGCGCCAGCAGTGACGGGGGGGAAGAACAAGAGACCCAGTACTTC
many	TRBJ1-1	TRBV9	16	TRBD1	CASSPGGNRGVAEAFF	TGTGCCAGCTCCCCAGGGGGCAACCGGGGAGTAGCTGAAGCTTTCTTT
.	TRBJ2-2	TRBV28	15	TRBD2	CASSPGLAGVGELFF	TGTGCCAGCAGTCCGGGACTAGCGGGAGTCGGGGAGCTGTTTTTT
.	TRBJ2-5	TRBV27	15	TRBD1	CASRPGQAPQETQYF	TGTGCCAGCAGACCGGGACAGGCTCCCCAAGAGACCCAGTACTTC
.	TRBJ1-5	TRBV30	14	TRBD1	CAWSRDRGHQPQHF	TGTGCCTGGAGCCGGGACAGGGGGCATCAGCCCCAGCATTTT
.	TRBJ1-5	TRBV27	15	.	CASRPGAIGNQPQHF	TGTGCCAGCAGACCAGGGGCAATTGGCAATCAGCCCCAGCATTTT
.	TRBJ2-1	TRBV30	13	.	CAWRQGRVHEQFF	TGTGCCTGGAGACAGGGGAGGGTTCATGAGCAGTTCTTC
.	TRBJ2-4	TRBV28	14	.	CASSLGRHLNIQYF	TGTGCCAGCAGTTTAGGGCGGCATTTAAACATTCAGTACTTC
.	TRBJ2-2	TRBV5-1	15	TRBD1	CASSSGGTNTGELFF	TGCGCCAGCAGCTCAGGGGGCACGAACACCGGGGAGCTGTTTTTT
.	TRBJ2-5	TRBV6-1	14	TRBD1	CASSKDRGQETQYF	TGTGCCAGCAGCAAGGACAGGGGTCAAGAGACCCAGTACTTC
.	TRBJ2-5	TRBV7-3	18	TRBD2	CASSNPGTSGRERETQYF	TGTGCCAGCAGCAACCCGGGGACTAGCGGGAGAGAGCGGGAGACCCAGTACTTC
once	TRBJ2-7	TRBV4-1	16	TRBD1	CASSQDIWQGAHEQYF	TGCGCCAGCAGCCAAGATATCTGGCAGGGGGCCCACGAGCAGTACTTC
.	TRBJ2-7	TRBV10-3	16	TRBD1	CAISEREDRGRYEQYF	TGTGCCATCAGTGAGAGGGAGGACAGGGGGCGTTACGAGCAGTACTTC
.	TRBJ2-7	TRBV18	17	TRBD2	CASSPGIAGGNSYEQYF	TGTGCCAGCTCACCTGGTATAGCGGGAGGAAATTCCTACGAGCAGTACTTC
.	TRBJ2-5	TRBV19	13	.	CASSIALRGTQYF	TGTGCCAGTAGTATCGCTTTACGCGGGACCCAGTACTTC
many	TRBJ2-7	TRBV25-1	14	TRBD1	CASTGTPGGYEQYF	TGTGCCAGCACAGGGACCCCAGGGGGTTACGAGCAGTACTTC
.	TRBJ1-5	TRBV7-2	15	.	CASSLSASSNQPQHF	TGTGCCAGCAGCTTGAGTGCTTCGAGCAATCAGCCCCAGCATTTT
once	TRBJ2-1	TRBV4-2	16	.	CASSPLGDVSYNEQFF	TGTGCCAGCAGCCCGCTAGGGGACGTCTCCTACAATGAGCAGTTCTTC
.	TRBJ2-7	TRBV30	14	.	CAWAGPSSTYEQYF	TGTGCCTGGGCGGGCCCTAGCAGCACATACGAGCAGTACTTC
.	TRBJ2-2	TRBV15	15	.	CATNGRGRNTGELFF	TGTGCCACCAACGGTCGTGGGAGGAACACCGGGGAGCTGTTTTTT
.	TRBJ2-1	TRBV7-2	15	.	CASSLGQGTYNEQFF	TGTGCCAGCAGCTTAGGGCAGGGAACCTACAATGAGCAGTTCTTC
few	TRBJ1-2	TRBV6-1	13	.	CASSEGGDRGYTF	TGTGCCAGCAGTGAAGGTGGAGACCGGGGCTACACCTTC
once	TRBJ2-1	TRBV18	13	.	CASSGQGLNEQFF	TGTGCCAGCTCGGGGCAGGGGTTGAATGAGCAGTTCTTC
.	TRBJ2-2	TRBV9	20	TRBD2	CASSVDFRTSGNPNTGELFF	TGTGCCAGCAGCGTAGATTTCCGGACTAGCGGGAACCCGAACACCGGGGAGCTGTTTTTT
.	TRBJ2-1	TRBV10-3	15	TRBD2	CAISDAAGGYNEQFF	TGTGCCATCAGTGACGCAGCGGGAGGGTACAATGAGCAGTTCTTC
.	TRBJ1-2	TRBV6-5	11	.	CASSSLYGYTF	TGTGCCAGCAGTTCACTCTATGGCTACACCTTC
many	TRBJ1-5	TRBV25-1	14	.	CASSVTHSNQPQHF	TGTGCCAGCAGTGTGACACATAGCAATCAGCCCCAGCATTTT
.	TRBJ2-2	TRBV19	14	.	CASRRPTNTGELFF	TGTGCCAGTAGACGACCTACGAACACCGGGGAGCTGTTTTTT
few	TRBJ2-2	TRBV21-1	15	.	CASSKGVDRTGELFF	TGTGCCAGCAGCAAAGGGGTGGACAGAACCGGGGAGCTGTTTTTT
.	TRBJ2-2	TRBV5-1	14	.	CASSSMDNTGELFF	TGCGCCAGCAGCTCGATGGACAACACCGGGGAGCTGTTTTTT
.	TRBJ1-5	TRBV4-2	16	.	CASSQDLLGGNQPQHF	TGTGCCAGCAGCCAAGATCTCTTAGGGGGCAATCAGCCCCAGCATTTT
.	TRBJ2-3	TRBV11-2	17	TRBD1	CASSQGWRTGGTDTQYF	TGTGCCAGCAGCCAGGGTTGGAGGACAGGGGGCACAGATACGCAGTATTTT
.	TRBJ2-7	TRBV27	16	TRBD2	CASSSPFSGNSHEQYF	TGTGCCAGCAGTTCCCCCTTTAGCGGGAACTCGCACGAGCAGTACTTC
.	TRBJ2-2	TRBV25-1	14	.	CASSVIQNTGELFF	TGTGCCAGCAGTGTTATACAGAACACCGGGGAGCTGTTTTTT
.	TRBJ2-2	TRBV5-1	13	.	CASSPGTTGELFF	TGCGCCAGCAGCCCCGGCACCACCGGGGAGCTGTTTTTT
many	TRBJ2-7	TRBV30	12	.	CAWGRHLYEQYF	TGTGCCTGGGGTCGACACCTCTACGAGCAGTACTTC